The T cell receptor beta chain described here comes from a study of T-cell memory formation after mild COVID-19. General study findings and limits: CD4/CD8 balance held among clones contracting day 15 to 85, and later expanders leaned CD4+.

Worth noting for this clonotype: The antigen is unknown.

From the 5' RACE reads, TCRdb called clonotypes with MiXCR, one entry per CDR3 protein. The sample records under 400,000 distinct CDR3 sequences, around 20% being singletons. This CDR3 spans 15 amino acids. The V end lost 1 base, the J end lost 6 bases, and 15 bases lay between the germline ends. Sequencing was done on a sample of PBMCs or a T cell subset sorted from them (not recorded which). The clonotype was recovered from an adult woman who had mild COVID-19 (a few samples of this study predate the infection). Cell type and time point are not known. The chain couples TRBV12-3 or TRBV12-4 to TRBJ1-2, with D possibly matching TRBD1 (5 bases). This chain's CDR3 is CASSLVFLQGNGYTF. The CDR3 DNA follows: TGTGCCAGCAGTTTAGTTTTTTTGCAGGGAAATGGCTACACCTTC.